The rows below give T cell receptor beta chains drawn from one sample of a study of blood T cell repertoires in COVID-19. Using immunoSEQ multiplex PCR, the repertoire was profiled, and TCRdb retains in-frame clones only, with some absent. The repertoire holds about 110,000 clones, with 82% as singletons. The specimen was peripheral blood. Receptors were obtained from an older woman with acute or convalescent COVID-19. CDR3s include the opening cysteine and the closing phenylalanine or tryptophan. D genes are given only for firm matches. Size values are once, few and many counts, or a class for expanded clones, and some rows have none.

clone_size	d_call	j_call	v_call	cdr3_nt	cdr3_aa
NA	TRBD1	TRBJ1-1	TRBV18	TGTGCCAGCTCACCACCCCGGACAGGGCTACCTATGAACACTGAAGCTTTCTTT	CASSPPRTGLPMNTEAFF
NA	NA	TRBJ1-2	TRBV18	TGTGCCAGCTCACCAAATGGACAGAGTTATGGCTACACCTTC	CASSPNGQSYGYTF
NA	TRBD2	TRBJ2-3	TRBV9	TGTGCCAGTTCCGGGACTAGCGGGGACCTCACAGATACGCAGTATTTT	CASSGTSGDLTDTQYF
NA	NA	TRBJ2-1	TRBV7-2	TGTGCCAGCAGCCTCATCAGCGATGAGCAGTTCTTC	CASSLISDEQFF
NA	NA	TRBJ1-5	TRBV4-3	TGCGCCAGCAGCCTTCATAGCAATCAGCCCCAGCATTTT	CASSLHSNQPQHF
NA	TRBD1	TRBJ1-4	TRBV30	TGTGCCTGGAGGGACAGGGTTAATGAAAAACTGTTTTTT	CAWRDRVNEKLFF
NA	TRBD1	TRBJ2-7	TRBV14	TGTGCCAGCAGCCAAGTAGGACAGGGGAACGAGCAGTACTTC	CASSQVGQGNEQYF
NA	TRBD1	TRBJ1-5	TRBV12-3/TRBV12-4	TGTGCCAGCAACTACACAGGGGATCAGCCCCAGCATTTT	CASNYTGDQPQHF
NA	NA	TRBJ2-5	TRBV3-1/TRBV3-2	TGTGCCAGCAGCCGCGGGACAGAGAAACAAGAGACCCAGTACTTC	CASSRGTEKQETQYF
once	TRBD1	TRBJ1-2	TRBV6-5	TGTGCCAGCAGGAGGGGGACAGGACACAACTATGGCTACACCTTC	CASRRGTGHNYGYTF
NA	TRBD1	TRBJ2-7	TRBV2	TGTGCCACGGGACAGGGACCGTACGAGCAGTACTTC	CATGQGPYEQYF
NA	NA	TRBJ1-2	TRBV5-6	TGTGCCAGCAGCTTGGATGCAGGGGCCTATGGCTACACCTTC	CASSLDAGAYGYTF
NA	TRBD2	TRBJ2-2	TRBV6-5	TGTGCCAGCAACCGACTAGCGGGGGAAACCGGGGAGCTGTTTTTT	CASNRLAGETGELFF
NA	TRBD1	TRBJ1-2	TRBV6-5	TGTGCCAGCAGTAGGGACAGGGCCAACTATGGCTACACCTTC	CASSRDRANYGYTF
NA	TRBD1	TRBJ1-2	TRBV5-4	TGTGCCAGCAGCCGAGGGGGCTGGTACTATGGCTACACCTTC	CASSRGGWYYGYTF
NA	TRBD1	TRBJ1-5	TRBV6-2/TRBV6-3	TGTGCCAGCAGTCGACAGGGTGGCCAGCCCCAGCATTTT	CASSRQGGQPQHF
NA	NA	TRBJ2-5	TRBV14	TGTGCCAGCAGCCAAGGGGCCTGGCAAGAGACCCAGTACTTC	CASSQGAWQETQYF
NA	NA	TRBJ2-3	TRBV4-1	TGCGCCAGCAGCCAAGGACCGGGGGTGGATACGCAGTATTTT	CASSQGPGVDTQYF
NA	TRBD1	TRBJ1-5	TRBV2	TGTGCCAGCAGCCTGGACAGGTTGAATCAGCCCCAGCATTTT	CASSLDRLNQPQHF
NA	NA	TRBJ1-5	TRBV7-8	TGTGCCAGCAGCTTTCAGTCAGGGGTGGATCAGCCCCAGCATTTT	CASSFQSGVDQPQHF
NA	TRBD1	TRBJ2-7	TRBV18	TGTGCCAGCTCCCAGGGACAGACCTACGAGCAGTACTTC	CASSQGQTYEQYF
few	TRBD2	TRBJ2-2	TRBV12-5	TGTGCTAGTGGGAGCCTCGCGGGGGGGCAGGGGAGCACCGGGGAGCTGTTTTTT	CASGSLAGGQGSTGELFF
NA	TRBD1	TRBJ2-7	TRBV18	TGTGCCAGCTCAGCGGACAGGGGGGAGCAGTACTTC	CASSADRGEQYF
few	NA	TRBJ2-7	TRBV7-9	TGTGCCAGCAGCTCACTAGGGACATCTCTTCATGGGCAGTACTTC	CASSSLGTSLHGQYF
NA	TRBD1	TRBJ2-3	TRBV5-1	TGCGCCAGCAGCCCCGACAGGGGCCGCACAGATACGCAGTATTTT	CASSPDRGRTDTQYF
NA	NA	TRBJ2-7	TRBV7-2	TGTGCCAGCAGCTTACGCGGGGACGGGCGTAGCTCCTACGAGCAGTACTTC	CASSLRGDGRSSYEQYF
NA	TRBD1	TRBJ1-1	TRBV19	TGTGCCAGTAGTGCGGGACAGGGAAGGGTAAGGACTGAAGCTTTCTTT	CASSAGQGRVRTEAFF
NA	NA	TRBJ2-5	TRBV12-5	TGTGCTAGTGGTTTGGGTACAGGGCTGGAGACCCAGTACTTC	CASGLGTGLETQYF
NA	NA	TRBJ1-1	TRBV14	TGTGCCAGCAGCCAAATACGGGGCACTGAAGCTTTCTTT	CASSQIRGTEAFF
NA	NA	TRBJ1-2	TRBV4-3	TGCGCCAGCAGCCCCTTCCGGGGACTCGAGGCTGGCTACACCTTC	CASSPFRGLEAGYTF
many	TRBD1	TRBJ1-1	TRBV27	TGTGCCAGCAGTGATGGGGACAGGGGTCTTAACACTGAAGCTTTCTTT	CASSDGDRGLNTEAFF
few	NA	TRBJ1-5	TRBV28	TGTGCCAGCAGGCCTAATAATCAGCCCCAGCATTTT	CASRPNNQPQHF
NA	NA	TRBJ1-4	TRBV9	TGTGCCAGCAGCAAGACACTAACTAATGAAAAACTGTTTTTT	CASSKTLTNEKLFF
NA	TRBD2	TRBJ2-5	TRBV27	TGTGCCAGCAGTCTATCCCCGCCCGGGGGGGGCCTTGAGACCCAGTACTTC	CASSLSPPGGGLETQYF
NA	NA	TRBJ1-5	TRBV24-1	TGTGCCACCAGTGGACCCTCTAGACGACAGCATTTT	CATSGPSRRQHF
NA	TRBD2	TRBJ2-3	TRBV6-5	TGTGCCAGCAGCCGACTAGCGGGGGATACGCAGTATTTT	CASSRLAGDTQYF
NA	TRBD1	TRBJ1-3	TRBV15	TGTGCCACCGGACAGGCGGGGGGAAACACCATATATTTT	CATGQAGGNTIYF
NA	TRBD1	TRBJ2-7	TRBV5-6	TGTGCCAGCAGCCTACCGGGGGACAGGACCTACGAGCAGTACTTC	CASSLPGDRTYEQYF
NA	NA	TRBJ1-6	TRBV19	TGTGCCAGTAGTATCCGGGGGGGGGCCAATTCACCCCTCCACTTT	CASSIRGGANSPLHF
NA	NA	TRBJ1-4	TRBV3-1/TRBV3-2	TGTGCCAGCAGCCAACAACCCGGGGGAACTAATGAAAAACTGTTTTTT	CASSQQPGGTNEKLFF
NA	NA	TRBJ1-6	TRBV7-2	TGTGCCAGCAGCTTAGTGGCGGGTGGGAGTAATTCACCCCTCCACTTT	CASSLVAGGSNSPLHF
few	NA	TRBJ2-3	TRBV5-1	TGCGCCAGCAGCCCTCTCTCTAGCACAGATACGCAGTATTTT	CASSPLSSTDTQYF
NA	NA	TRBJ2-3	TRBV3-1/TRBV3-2	TGTGCCAGCAGCCAAGGGTCGGGGGTATCCACAGATACGCAGTATTTT	CASSQGSGVSTDTQYF
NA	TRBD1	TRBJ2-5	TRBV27	TGTGCCAGCAGTCCCGGGACAGGGGCCCGGGAGACCCAGTACTTC	CASSPGTGARETQYF
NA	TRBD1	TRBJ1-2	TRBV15	TGTGCCACCAGCCGACGGCCCACAGGGGATGGCTACACCTTC	CATSRRPTGDGYTF
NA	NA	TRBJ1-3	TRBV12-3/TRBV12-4	TGTGCCAGCAGTTTTAGAGGGTCGAACACCATATATTTT	CASSFRGSNTIYF
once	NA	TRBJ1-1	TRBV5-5	TGTGCCAGCAGCTTGGATGGGGGGGACACTGAAGCTTTCTTT	CASSLDGGDTEAFF
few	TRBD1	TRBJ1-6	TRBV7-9	TGTGCCAGCAGCGGACAGGGGGTCGGGTCACCCCTCCACTTT	CASSGQGVGSPLHF
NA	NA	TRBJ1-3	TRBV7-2	TGTGCCAGCAGCTTAAACTCCCCAGGCTCTGGAAACACCATATATTTT	CASSLNSPGSGNTIYF
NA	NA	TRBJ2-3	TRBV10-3	TGTGCCATCAGCCCGAGGGGCGGGGCCTCAGATACGCAGTATTTT	CAISPRGGASDTQYF
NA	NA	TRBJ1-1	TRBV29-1	TGCAGCGTTGCACGGGTGATAATGAACACTGAAGCTTTCTTT	CSVARVIMNTEAFF
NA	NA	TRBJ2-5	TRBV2	TGTGCCAGCAGTGAATCCCAGTACCAAGAGACCCAGTACTTC	CASSESQYQETQYF
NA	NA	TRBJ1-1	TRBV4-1	TGCGCCAGCAGCCCGGGAAAAGGGAAACGGGAAGCTTTCTTT	CASSPGKGKREAFF
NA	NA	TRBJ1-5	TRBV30	TGTGCCTGGAGTCGTCAGGGCACACAGCCCCAGCATTTT	CAWSRQGTQPQHF
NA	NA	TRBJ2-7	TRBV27	TGTGCCAGCAGTTTAGGCGGGGGCGGGGAGCAGTACTTC	CASSLGGGGEQYF